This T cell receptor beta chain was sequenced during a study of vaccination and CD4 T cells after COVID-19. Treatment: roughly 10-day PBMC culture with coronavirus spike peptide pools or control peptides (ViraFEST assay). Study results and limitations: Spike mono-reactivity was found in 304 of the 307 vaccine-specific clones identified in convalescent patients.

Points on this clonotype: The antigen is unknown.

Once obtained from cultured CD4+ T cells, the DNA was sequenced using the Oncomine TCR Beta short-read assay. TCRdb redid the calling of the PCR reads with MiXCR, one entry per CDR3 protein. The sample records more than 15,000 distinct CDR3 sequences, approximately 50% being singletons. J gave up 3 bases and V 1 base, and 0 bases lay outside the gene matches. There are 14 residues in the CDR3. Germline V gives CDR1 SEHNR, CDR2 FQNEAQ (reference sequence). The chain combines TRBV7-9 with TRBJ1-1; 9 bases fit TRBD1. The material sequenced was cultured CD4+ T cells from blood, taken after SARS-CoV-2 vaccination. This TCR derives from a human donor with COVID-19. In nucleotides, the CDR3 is TGTGCCAGCAGCTTAGGACAGGGGGACACTGAAGCTTTCTTT. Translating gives CASSLGQGDTEAFF. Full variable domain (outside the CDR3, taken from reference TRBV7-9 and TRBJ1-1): DTGVSQNPRHKITKRGQNVTFRCDPISEHNRLYWYRQTLGQGPEFLTYFQNEAQLEKSRLLSDRFSAERPKGSFSTLEIQRTEQGDSAMYLCASSLGQGDTEAFFGQGTRLTVV.